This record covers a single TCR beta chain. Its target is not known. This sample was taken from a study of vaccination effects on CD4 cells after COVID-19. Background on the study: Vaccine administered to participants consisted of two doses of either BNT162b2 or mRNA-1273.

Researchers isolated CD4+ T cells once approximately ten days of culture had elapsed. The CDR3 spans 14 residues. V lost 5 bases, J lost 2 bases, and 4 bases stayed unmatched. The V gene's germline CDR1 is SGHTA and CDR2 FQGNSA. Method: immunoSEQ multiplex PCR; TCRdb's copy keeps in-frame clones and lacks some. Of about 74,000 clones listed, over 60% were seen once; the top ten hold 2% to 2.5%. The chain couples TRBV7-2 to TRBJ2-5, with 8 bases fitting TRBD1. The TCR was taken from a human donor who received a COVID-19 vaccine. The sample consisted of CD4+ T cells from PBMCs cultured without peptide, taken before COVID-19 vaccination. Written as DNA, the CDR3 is TGTGCCAGCAGCCCCCACAGGGGGCAAGAGACCCAGTACTTC. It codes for CASSPHRGQETQYF.